These T cell receptor beta chains were read from a single sample in a study of T cell responses to AZD1222 COVID-19 vaccine. The protocol was immunoSEQ multiplex PCR, while the TCRdb copy is restricted to in-frame clones and leaves out a portion. The table records about 150,000 clones, about 87% of them present only once. The specimen was peripheral blood, collected on day 0 of AZD1222 vaccination. These TCRs come from an adult in good health. The CDR3 runs from the conserved cysteine through the conserved F or W. The D gene is left open where the match is weak. Size values are once, few and many counts, or a class for expanded clones, and some rows have none.

J,size,V,D,DNA,CDR3
TRBJ2-7,-,TRBV27,TRBD1,TGTGCCAGCAGCCGCGAAGGCAGGGGGACCTACGAGCAGTACTTC,CASSREGRGTYEQYF
TRBJ1-3,-,TRBV7-2,TRBD1,TGTGCCAGCAGCTCCCGGACAGGGCCCTCTGGAAACACCATATATTTT,CASSSRTGPSGNTIYF
TRBJ2-1,-,TRBV14,-,TGTGCCAGCAGCTCCTCAGGCCCTGAGCAGTTCTTC,CASSSSGPEQFF
TRBJ2-3,-,TRBV5-1,TRBD2,TGCGCCAGCAGCTCCGGGGTAGCGGGGATGCACGGTACGCAGTATTTT,CASSSGVAGMHGTQYF
TRBJ2-7,-,TRBV7-2,TRBD1,TGTGCCAGCAGCCAACGACAGGGACCGTTCCTGTACGAGCAGTACTTC,CASSQRQGPFLYEQYF
TRBJ1-2,once,TRBV28,TRBD1,TGTGCCAGCAAGAACCCGACAGGGCGTCGAGCTAACTATGGCTACACCTTC,CASKNPTGRRANYGYTF
TRBJ2-1,-,TRBV7-9,-,TGTGCCAGCAGCTTGCGACTAGACAATGAGCAGTTCTTC,CASSLRLDNEQFF
TRBJ2-1,-,TRBV7-2,-,TGTGCCAGCAGCCACCAAAGAACACCCCCTTGGGATGAGCAGTTCTTC,CASSHQRTPPWDEQFF
TRBJ1-5,once,TRBV19,-,TGTGCCAGTAGTAAAGCCGGACAGCTTAGCAATCAGCCCCAGCATTTT,CASSKAGQLSNQPQHF
TRBJ2-7,-,TRBV5-8,TRBD2,TGTGCCAGCAGCCCCAAGCTAGCGGACTCCTACGAGCAGTACTTC,CASSPKLADSYEQYF
TRBJ2-7,-,TRBV18,-,TGTGCCAGCTCACGGAACCGGGGCGAGCAGTACTTC,CASSRNRGEQYF
TRBJ2-7,once,TRBV27,TRBD2,TGTGCCAGCAGTTTGGCGGGGGTTAGCCACGAGCAGTACTTC,CASSLAGVSHEQYF
TRBJ1-6,-,TRBV4-2,-,TGTGCCAGCAGCCGTAACGGCCGGGAACCCGGGGCCCTCCACTTT,CASSRNGREPGALHF
TRBJ2-7,-,TRBV6-2/TRBV6-3,-,TGTGCCAGCAGTTACTTCCGGGAGCAGTACTTC,CASSYFREQYF
TRBJ1-2,-,TRBV9,TRBD1,TGTGCCAGCAGCGTAGGGACAGGGATCGGCTACACCTTC,CASSVGTGIGYTF
TRBJ1-5,-,TRBV6-2/TRBV6-3,-,TGTGCCAGCCGCCTAGAGAGTTTGTCCAGCAATCAGCCCCAGCATTTT,CASRLESLSSNQPQHF
TRBJ2-5,-,TRBV6-1,-,TGTGCCAGCAGTGAGTCTTGGGCTGCCGGGACCCAGTACTTC,CASSESWAAGTQYF
TRBJ1-2,-,TRBV6-2/TRBV6-3,-,TGTGCCAGCAGTCTAGACAGCCCAAACTATGGCTACACCTTC,CASSLDSPNYGYTF
TRBJ1-6,-,TRBV7-9,-,TGTGCCAGCACCGAGGGAGTGACTTCACCCCTCCACTTT,CASTEGVTSPLHF
TRBJ1-5,-,TRBV11-3,-,TGTGCCAGCACCCCCGGACAGAAAAATCAGCCCCAGCATTTT,CASTPGQKNQPQHF
TRBJ2-2,-,TRBV5-1,TRBD1,TGCGCCAGCAGAGATGGGACAGGGTACACCGGGGAGCTGTTTTTT,CASRDGTGYTGELFF
TRBJ2-1,-,TRBV4-3,TRBD2,TGCGCCAGCAGCCAAGATCTAAATCCGGGGGGGCCCCGTGAGCAGTTCTTC,CASSQDLNPGGPREQFF
TRBJ2-1,few,TRBV7-2,TRBD1,TGTGCCAGCAGCCATGGGACAGGGGGCGCCTCCAAGGAGCAGTTCTTC,CASSHGTGGASKEQFF
TRBJ2-4,-,TRBV19,TRBD2,TGTGCCAGTAGTAGATCGGGAGGAGCCAAAAACATTCAGTACTTC,CASSRSGGAKNIQYF
TRBJ2-5,-,TRBV5-4,TRBD2,TGTGCCAGCAGTTTCCCTAGCGGGGGCTCGGAGACCCAGTACTTC,CASSFPSGGSETQYF
TRBJ1-5,few,TRBV5-1,TRBD1,TGCGCCAGCAGGCCTGAGACAGGGGACAATCAGCCCCAGCATTTT,CASRPETGDNQPQHF
TRBJ2-2,-,TRBV3-1/TRBV3-2,TRBD2,TGTGCCAGCAGCCAAGAAGGCGGGGGGCGGACCGGGGAGCTGTTTTTT,CASSQEGGGRTGELFF
TRBJ2-7,once,TRBV18,-,TGTGCCAGCTCACCATCCGAATCCTACGAGCAGTACTTC,CASSPSESYEQYF
TRBJ2-1,-,TRBV9,-,TGTGCCAGCAGTACCGACTCCGGTGGCTACAATGAGCAGTTCTTC,CASSTDSGGYNEQFF
TRBJ1-1,few,TRBV18,TRBD1,TGTGCCAGCTCACCTGGGGGACAGGGATTTACTGAAGCTTTCTTT,CASSPGGQGFTEAFF
TRBJ2-7,-,TRBV5-1,-,TGCGCCAGCAGCTTGGAACCAGGGCGCTACGAGCAGTACTTC,CASSLEPGRYEQYF
TRBJ2-2,once,TRBV15,TRBD2,TGTGCCACCAGCAGCGGACTAGCGGGGGCCACCACCGGGGAGCTGTTTTTT,CATSSGLAGATTGELFF
TRBJ1-2,few,TRBV19,-,TGTGCCAGTAGGGACGGAAACTATGGCTACACCTTC,CASRDGNYGYTF
TRBJ1-5,-,TRBV28,-,TGTGCCACCGACAGGACGTACGGTCAGCCCCAGCATTTT,CATDRTYGQPQHF
TRBJ1-5,-,TRBV18,-,TGTGCCAGCTCACCTACGGACAGTGATTATCAGCCCCAGCATTTT,CASSPTDSDYQPQHF
TRBJ2-7,-,TRBV5-8,-,TGTGCCAGCAGCTTGCGGCAGGACTCCTACGAGCAGTACTTC,CASSLRQDSYEQYF
TRBJ1-6,few,TRBV5-4,TRBD1,TGTGCCAGCAGACTCTCCACAGGGGGAAATTCACCCCTCCACTTT,CASRLSTGGNSPLHF